The rows below give T cell receptor beta chains drawn from one sample of a study of OX40 agonist ivuxolimab in advanced cancers. The repertoire was sequenced with immunoSEQ multiplex PCR; TCRdb's copy has only in-frame clones and lacks some. This table holds more than 100,000 clones, approximately 92% found once. The sample here was CD4+ or CD8+ T cells sorted from blood, taken in a trial of the OX40 agonist ivuxolimab. Source of these receptors: an adult with an advanced solid tumor such as melanoma, head and neck, liver or kidney cancer. Each CDR3 is given with its conserved first and last residue. The D gene is left open where the match is weak. Rows give clone size only sometimes, using once, few, many, or a class for an expanded clone.

v_gene	j_gene	d_gene	abundance	CDR3nt	CDR3aa
TRBV7-2	TRBJ2-3	TRBD2	NA	TGTGCCAGCAGCTTACGCGGGGGTGATACGCAGTATTTT	CASSLRGGDTQYF
TRBV18	TRBJ1-5	NA	once	TGTGCCAGCTCACCATTTGACGGGGGACAGCCCCAGCATTTT	CASSPFDGGQPQHF
TRBV6-1	TRBJ1-1	NA	once	TGTGCCAGCACTAAGAGGGAGAACACTGAAGCTTTCTTT	CASTKRENTEAFF
TRBV5-8	TRBJ1-6	TRBD1	NA	TGTGCCAGCAGCAAGGGGTGGGACAGGGGGAGTTCACCCCTCCACTTT	CASSKGWDRGSSPLHF
TRBV7-2	TRBJ2-1	TRBD2	NA	TGTGCCAGCAGCAAATTCCCTAGCGGGGGGGCGAATGAGCAGTTCTTC	CASSKFPSGGANEQFF
TRBV28	TRBJ1-5	NA	NA	TGTGCCAGCATCGGGGGCTCGAATAGCAATCAGCCCCAGCATTTT	CASIGGSNSNQPQHF
TRBV4-2	TRBJ2-3	TRBD2	NA	TGTGCCAGCAGCCCCAGGATGGGGGGGGATACGCAGTATTTT	CASSPRMGGDTQYF
TRBV5-6	TRBJ2-3	TRBD1	NA	TGTGCCAGCAGCTTGGTTGGCAGGGGGTCAGATACGCAGTATTTT	CASSLVGRGSDTQYF
TRBV6-6	TRBJ1-1	NA	NA	TGTGCCAGCAGTTACTGGCTGAACACTGAAGCTTTCTTT	CASSYWLNTEAFF
TRBV19	TRBJ1-2	NA	NA	TGTGCCAGTAGTATTAGTGGAAACAACTATGGCTACACCTTC	CASSISGNNYGYTF
TRBV19	TRBJ1-1	NA	NA	TGTGCCAGTAGTATCGGCCGGGGGCCTGAAGCTTTCTTT	CASSIGRGPEAFF
TRBV6-6	TRBJ2-7	TRBD1	few	TGTGCCAGCAAACTCAGGGGGCGCAGCGGCGAGCAGTACTTC	CASKLRGRSGEQYF
TRBV27	TRBJ2-2	NA	NA	TGTGCCACTTCCGGGACTCCCAACGGGGAGCTGTTTTTT	CATSGTPNGELFF
TRBV19	TRBJ2-5	TRBD1	NA	TGTGCCAGTAGGAACAGGGGGGTCCCCAGTGAGACCCAGTACTTC	CASRNRGVPSETQYF
TRBV14	TRBJ2-1	NA	once	TGTGCCAGCAGCCAAGAATTCCACGGCACCAATGAGCAGTTCTTC	CASSQEFHGTNEQFF
TRBV10-3	TRBJ2-3	TRBD2	NA	TGTGCCATCAGGGCTAGCGGGGGTGACACAGATACGCAGTATTTT	CAIRASGGDTDTQYF
TRBV2	TRBJ1-2	NA	few	TGTGCCAGCAGGGAGGGATCCGACTATGGCTACACCTTC	CASREGSDYGYTF
TRBV2	TRBJ1-5	NA	NA	TGTGCCAGCAGTGAAATCGGAACAAGTAATCAGCCCCAGCATTTT	CASSEIGTSNQPQHF
TRBV4-1	TRBJ2-1	TRBD2	NA	TGCGCCAGCAGCGCCCTGATAGCGGGGGCCTCCTACAATGAGCAGTTCTTC	CASSALIAGASYNEQFF
TRBV6-6	TRBJ1-2	NA	NA	TGTGCCAGCAGTTACTCGCTGGGCCTGAACTATGGCTACACCTTC	CASSYSLGLNYGYTF
TRBV4-1	TRBJ2-6	NA	NA	TGCGCCAGCAGCCAAGATGGAGGGGCGAGCTCTGGGGCCAACGTCCTGACTTTC	CASSQDGGASSGANVLTF
TRBV21-1	TRBJ1-1	NA	NA	TGTGCCAGCAGCCTTCGAAGCAGGAAGAACACTGAAGCTTTCTTT	CASSLRSRKNTEAFF
TRBV29-1	TRBJ2-7	TRBD1	NA	TGCAGCGTTGTGGGTCAGGGGGCTTGGGACGAGCAGTACTTC	CSVVGQGAWDEQYF
TRBV5-6	TRBJ1-5	NA	NA	TGTGCCAGCAGCTTGGGGCAGGGAAAGCAGCCCCAGCATTTT	CASSLGQGKQPQHF
TRBV11-3	TRBJ2-1	TRBD2	once	TGTGCCAGCAGCTTAGTAAGCGGGGGATACAATGAGCAGTTCTTC	CASSLVSGGYNEQFF
TRBV7-9	TRBJ1-3	NA	NA	TGTGCCAGCAGTCAAAAGGGAACTGGAAACACCATATATTTT	CASSQKGTGNTIYF
TRBV23-1	TRBJ2-7	NA	NA	TGCGCCAGCACCCAACCTTATACCTGGGGGAGCTACGAGCAGTACTTC	CASTQPYTWGSYEQYF
TRBV9	TRBJ1-1	NA	NA	TGTGCCAGCAGCGTGGGGAAAGGGGGGAACACTGAAGCTTTCTTT	CASSVGKGGNTEAFF
TRBV21-1	TRBJ1-5	NA	once	TGTGCCAGCAGCCCCACTTCGGATAGCAATCAGCCCCAGCATTTT	CASSPTSDSNQPQHF
TRBV5-4	TRBJ1-3	NA	NA	TGTGCCAGCAGCAGTACAGGGTCAGGAAACACCATATATTTT	CASSSTGSGNTIYF
TRBV29-1	TRBJ1-4	TRBD1	NA	TGCAGCGTTGAAGGGGTCCGGGACAGTAATGACGAAAAACTGTTTTTT	CSVEGVRDSNDEKLFF
TRBV29-1	TRBJ2-7	NA	NA	TGCAGCGTTGCGGTCGATACCTACGAGCAGTACTTC	CSVAVDTYEQYF
TRBV30	TRBJ1-3	TRBD1	NA	TGTGCCTGGAGTAAGCGGTGGACAGGGGCGATCCCTGGAAACACCATATATTTT	CAWSKRWTGAIPGNTIYF
TRBV5-1	TRBJ1-1	TRBD1	NA	TGCGCCAGCAGCTCCGGGTCCGGGACAGCTAACACTGAAGCTTTCTTT	CASSSGSGTANTEAFF
TRBV27	TRBJ1-5	NA	few	TGTGCCAGCAGTCGGACACTCGAGAGGCAGCCCCAGCATTTT	CASSRTLERQPQHF